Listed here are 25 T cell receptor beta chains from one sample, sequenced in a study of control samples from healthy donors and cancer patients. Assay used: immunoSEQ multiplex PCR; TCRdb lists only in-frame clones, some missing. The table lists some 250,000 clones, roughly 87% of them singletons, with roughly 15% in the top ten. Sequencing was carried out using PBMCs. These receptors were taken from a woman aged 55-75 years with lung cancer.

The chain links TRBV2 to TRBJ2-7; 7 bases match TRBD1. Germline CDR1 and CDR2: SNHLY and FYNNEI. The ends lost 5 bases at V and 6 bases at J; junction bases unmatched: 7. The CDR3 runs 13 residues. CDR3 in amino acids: CASSRQGLGEQYF. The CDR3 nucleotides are TGTGCCAGCAGTCGACAGGGCCTTGGCGAGCAGTACTTC.

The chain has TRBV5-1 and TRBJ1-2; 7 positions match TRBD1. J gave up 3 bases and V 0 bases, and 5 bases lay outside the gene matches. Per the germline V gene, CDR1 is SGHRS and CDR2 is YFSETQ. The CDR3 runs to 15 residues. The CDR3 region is CASSLGWQGDYGYTF. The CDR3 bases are TGCGCCAGCAGCTTGGGATGGCAGGGGGACTATGGCTACACCTTC.

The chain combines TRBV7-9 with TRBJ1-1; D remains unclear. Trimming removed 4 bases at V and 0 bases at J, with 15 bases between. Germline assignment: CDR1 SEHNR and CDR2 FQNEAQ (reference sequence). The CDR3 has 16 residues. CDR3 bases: TGTGCCAGCAGCTCCGCGGCGGGCAGCATGAACACTGAAGCTTTCTTT. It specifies CASSSAAGSMNTEAFF.

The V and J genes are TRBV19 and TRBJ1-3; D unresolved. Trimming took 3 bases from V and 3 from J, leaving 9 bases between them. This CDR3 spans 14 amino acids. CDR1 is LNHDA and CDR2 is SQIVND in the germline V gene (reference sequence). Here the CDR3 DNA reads TGTGCCAGTAGTATGCCAAGAGGTGGAAACACCATATATTTT. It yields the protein CASSMPRGGNTIYF.

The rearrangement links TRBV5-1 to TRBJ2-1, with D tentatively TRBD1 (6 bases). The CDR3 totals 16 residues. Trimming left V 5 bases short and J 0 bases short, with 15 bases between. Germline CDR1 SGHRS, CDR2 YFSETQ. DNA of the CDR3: TGCGCCAGCAGTCAAGAGGGGGTGAGCTCCTACAATGAGCAGTTCTTC. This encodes CASSQEGVSSYNEQFF.

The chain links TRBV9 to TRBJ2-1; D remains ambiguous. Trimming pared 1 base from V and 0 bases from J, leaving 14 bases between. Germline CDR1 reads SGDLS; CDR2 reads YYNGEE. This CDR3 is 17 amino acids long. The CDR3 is CASSVSPHANSYNEQFF. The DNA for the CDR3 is TGTGCCAGCAGCGTAAGCCCCCATGCCAACTCCTACAATGAGCAGTTCTTC.

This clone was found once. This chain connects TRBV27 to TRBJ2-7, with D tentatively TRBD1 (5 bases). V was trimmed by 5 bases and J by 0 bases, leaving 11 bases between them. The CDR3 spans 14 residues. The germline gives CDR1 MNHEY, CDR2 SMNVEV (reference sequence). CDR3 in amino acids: CASSRTPNSYEQYF. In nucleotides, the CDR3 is TGTGCCAGCAGTCGGACACCGAACTCCTACGAGCAGTACTTC.

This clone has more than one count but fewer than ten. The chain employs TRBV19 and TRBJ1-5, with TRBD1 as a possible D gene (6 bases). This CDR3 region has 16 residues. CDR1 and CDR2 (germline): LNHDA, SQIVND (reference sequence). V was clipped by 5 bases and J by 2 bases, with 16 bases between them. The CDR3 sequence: CASSRTRGGGNQPQHF. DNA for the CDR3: TGTGCCAGTAGTCGCACCAGGGGAGGCGGCAATCAGCCCCAGCATTTT.

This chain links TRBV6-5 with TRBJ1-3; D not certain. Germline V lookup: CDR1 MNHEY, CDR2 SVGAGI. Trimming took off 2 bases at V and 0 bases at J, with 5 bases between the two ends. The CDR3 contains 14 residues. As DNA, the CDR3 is TGTGCCAGCAGTTACACAGTCTCTGGAAACACCATATATTTT. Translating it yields CASSYTVSGNTIYF.

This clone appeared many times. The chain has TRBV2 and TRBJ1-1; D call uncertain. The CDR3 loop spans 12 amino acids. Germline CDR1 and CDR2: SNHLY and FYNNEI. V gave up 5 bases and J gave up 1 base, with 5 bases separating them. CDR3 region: CASSYANTEAFF. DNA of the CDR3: TGTGCCAGCAGTTATGCGAACACTGAAGCTTTCTTT.

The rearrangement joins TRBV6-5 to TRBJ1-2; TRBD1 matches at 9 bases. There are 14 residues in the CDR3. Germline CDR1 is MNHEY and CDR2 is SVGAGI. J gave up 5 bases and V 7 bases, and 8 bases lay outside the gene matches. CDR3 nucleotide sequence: TGTGCCAGCACCGCAAGTGGGACAGGGTATGGCTACACCTTC. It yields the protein CASTASGTGYGYTF.

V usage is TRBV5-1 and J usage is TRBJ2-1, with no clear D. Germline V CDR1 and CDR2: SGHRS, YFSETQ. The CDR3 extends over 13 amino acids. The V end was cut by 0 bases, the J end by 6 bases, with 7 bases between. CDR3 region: CASSLEAANEQFF. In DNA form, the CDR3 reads TGCGCCAGCAGCTTGGAGGCGGCCAATGAGCAGTTCTTC. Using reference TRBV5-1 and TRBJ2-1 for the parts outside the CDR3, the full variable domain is KAGVTQTPRYLIKTRGQQVTLSCSPISGHRSVSWYQQTPGQGLQFLFEYFSETQRNKGNFPGRFSGRQFSNSRSEMNVSTLELGDSALYLCASSLEAANEQFFGPGTRLTVL.

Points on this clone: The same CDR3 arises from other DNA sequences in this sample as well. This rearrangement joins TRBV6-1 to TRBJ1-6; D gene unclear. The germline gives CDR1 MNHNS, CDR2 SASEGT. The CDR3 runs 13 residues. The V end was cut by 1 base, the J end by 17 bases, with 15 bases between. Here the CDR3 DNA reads TGTGCCAGCAGTGAAGAGGCACCCGATAATATCCACTTT. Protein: CASSEEAPDNIHF.

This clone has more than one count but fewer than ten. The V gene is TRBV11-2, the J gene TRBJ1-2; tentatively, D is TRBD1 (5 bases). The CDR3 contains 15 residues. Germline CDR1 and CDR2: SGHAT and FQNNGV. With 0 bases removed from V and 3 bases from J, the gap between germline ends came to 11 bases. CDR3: CASSLDPAGHYGYTF. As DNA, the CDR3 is TGTGCCAGCAGCTTAGATCCTGCGGGACACTATGGCTACACCTTC.

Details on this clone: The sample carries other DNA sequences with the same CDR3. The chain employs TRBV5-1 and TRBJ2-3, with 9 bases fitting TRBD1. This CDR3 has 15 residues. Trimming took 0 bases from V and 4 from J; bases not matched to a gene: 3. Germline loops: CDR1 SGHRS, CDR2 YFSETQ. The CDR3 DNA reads TGCGCCAGCAGCTTGGGTACAGGGGGCCCAGATACGCAGTATTTT. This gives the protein CASSLGTGGPDTQYF.

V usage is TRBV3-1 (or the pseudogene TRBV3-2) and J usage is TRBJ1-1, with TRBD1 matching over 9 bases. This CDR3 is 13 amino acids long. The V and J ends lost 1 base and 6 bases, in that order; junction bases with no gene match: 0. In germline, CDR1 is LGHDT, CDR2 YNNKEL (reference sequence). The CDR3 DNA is TGTGCCAGCAGCCAAGGGACAGGGGCTGAAGCTTTCTTT. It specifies CASSQGTGAEAFF.

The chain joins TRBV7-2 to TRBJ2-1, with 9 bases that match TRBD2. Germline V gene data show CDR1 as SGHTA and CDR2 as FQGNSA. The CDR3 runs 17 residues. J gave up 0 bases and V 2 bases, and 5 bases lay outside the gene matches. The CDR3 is CASSLRGSGSSYNEQFF. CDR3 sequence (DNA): TGTGCCAGCAGCTTAAGAGGTAGCGGGAGCTCCTACAATGAGCAGTTCTTC.

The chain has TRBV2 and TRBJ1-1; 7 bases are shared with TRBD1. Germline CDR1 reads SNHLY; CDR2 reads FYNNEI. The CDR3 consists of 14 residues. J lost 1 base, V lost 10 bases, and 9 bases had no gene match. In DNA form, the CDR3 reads TGTGCCACCCAACACGGGACAGAGAACACTGAAGCTTTCTTT. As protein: CATQHGTENTEAFF. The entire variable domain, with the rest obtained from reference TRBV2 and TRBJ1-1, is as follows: EPEVTQTPSHQVTQMGQEVILRCVPISNHLYFYWYRQILGQKVEFLVSFYNNEISEKSEIFDDQFSVERPDGSNFTLKIRSTKLEDSAMYFCATQHGTENTEAFFGQGTRLTVV.

The CDR3: CATQGSSSGEQFF. DNA of the CDR3: TGTGCCACCCAGGGTAGTAGCAGTGGTGAGCAGTTCTTC. The genes are TRBV2 and TRBJ2-1; D is possibly TRBD1 (5 bases). The germline V gene has CDR1 SNHLY and CDR2 FYNNEI. This CDR3 has 13 amino acids. Trimming left V 10 bases short and J 9 bases short, with 19 bases between.

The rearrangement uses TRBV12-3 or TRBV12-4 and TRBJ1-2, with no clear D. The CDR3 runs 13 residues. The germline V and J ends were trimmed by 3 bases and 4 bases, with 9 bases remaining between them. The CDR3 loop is CASSFGRRYGYTF. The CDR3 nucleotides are TGTGCCAGCAGTTTTGGCAGACGCTATGGCTACACCTTC.

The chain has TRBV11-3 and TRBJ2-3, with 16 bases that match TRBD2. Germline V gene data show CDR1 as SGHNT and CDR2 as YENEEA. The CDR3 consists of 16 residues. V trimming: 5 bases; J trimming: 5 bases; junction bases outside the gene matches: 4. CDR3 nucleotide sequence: TGTGCCAGCAGCCCAGGGACTAGCGGGGGGGTAGATACGCAGTATTTT. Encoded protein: CASSPGTSGGVDTQYF. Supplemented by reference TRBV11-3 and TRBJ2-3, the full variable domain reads EAGVVQSPRYKIIEKKQPVAFWCNPISGHNTLYWYLQNLGQGPELLIRYENEEAVDDSQLPKDRFSAERLKGVDSTLKIQPAELGDSAVYLCASSPGTSGGVDTQYFGPGTRLTVL.

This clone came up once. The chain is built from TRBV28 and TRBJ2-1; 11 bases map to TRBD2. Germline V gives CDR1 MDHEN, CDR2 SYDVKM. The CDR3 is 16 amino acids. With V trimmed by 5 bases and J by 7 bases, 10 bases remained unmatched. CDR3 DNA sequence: TGTGCCAGCAGTCCCGTAACTAGCGGGAGACGGAATGAGCAGTTCTTC. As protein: CASSPVTSGRRNEQFF.

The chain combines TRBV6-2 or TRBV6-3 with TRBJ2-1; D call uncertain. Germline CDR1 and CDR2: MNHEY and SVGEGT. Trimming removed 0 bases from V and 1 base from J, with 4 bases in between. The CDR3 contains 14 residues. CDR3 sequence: CASSYSVSYNEQFF. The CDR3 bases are TGTGCCAGCAGTTACTCTGTTTCCTACAATGAGCAGTTCTTC.

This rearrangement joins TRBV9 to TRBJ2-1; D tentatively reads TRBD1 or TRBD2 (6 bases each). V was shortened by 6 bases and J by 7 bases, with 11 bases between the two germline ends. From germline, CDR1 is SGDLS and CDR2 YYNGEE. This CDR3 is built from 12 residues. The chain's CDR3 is CASNLGGNEQFF. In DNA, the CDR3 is TGTGCCAGCAACTTAGGGGGGAATGAGCAGTTCTTC. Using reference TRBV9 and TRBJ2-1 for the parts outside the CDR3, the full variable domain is DSGVTQTPKHLITATGQRVTLRCSPRSGDLSVYWYQQSLDQGLQFLIQYYNGEERAKGNILERFSAQQFPDLHSELNLSSLELGDSALYFCASNLGGNEQFFGPGTRLTVL.

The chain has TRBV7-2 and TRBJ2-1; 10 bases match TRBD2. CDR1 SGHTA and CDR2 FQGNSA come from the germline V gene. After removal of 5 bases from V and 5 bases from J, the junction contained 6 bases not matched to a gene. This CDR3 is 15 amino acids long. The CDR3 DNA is TGTGCCAGCAGCCTCAGCGGGGGGGGTCACAATGAGCAGTTCTTC. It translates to CASSLSGGGHNEQFF.